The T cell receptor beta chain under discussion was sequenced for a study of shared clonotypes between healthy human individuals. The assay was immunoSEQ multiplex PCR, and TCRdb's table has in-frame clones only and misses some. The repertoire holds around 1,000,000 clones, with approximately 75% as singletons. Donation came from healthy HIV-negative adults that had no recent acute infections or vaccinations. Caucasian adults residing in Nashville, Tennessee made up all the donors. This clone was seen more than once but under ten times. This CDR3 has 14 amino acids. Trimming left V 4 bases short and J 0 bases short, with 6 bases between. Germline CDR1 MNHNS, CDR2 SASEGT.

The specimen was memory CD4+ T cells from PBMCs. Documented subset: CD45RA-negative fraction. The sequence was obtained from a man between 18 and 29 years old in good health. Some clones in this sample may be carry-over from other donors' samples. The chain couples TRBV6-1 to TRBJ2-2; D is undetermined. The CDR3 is CASSGASNTGELFF. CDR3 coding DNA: TGTGCCAGCAGTGGAGCCTCGAACACCGGGGAGCTGTTTTTT.